This T cell receptor (beta chain) derives from a study of shared clonotypes between healthy human individuals. The authors split each subset's genomic DNA evenly across several immunoSEQ plates. Only in-frame clones appear in the TCRdb table, and some are missing; sequencing was by immunoSEQ multiplex PCR. The sample shows about 600,000 clones, roughly 98% of them seen only once. Terminally differentiated effector memory CD45RA+ cells were excluded by CCR7 positive selection of CD45RO-negative cells. V lost 4 bases to trimming and J lost 7 bases; unmatched junction nucleotides: 16. The germline gives CDR1 SEHNR, CDR2 FQNEAQ (reference sequence). The CDR3 covers 17 residues. This clone is a singleton in its sample.

The genes are TRBV7-9 and TRBJ2-1, with 7 positions matching TRBD2. Sequencing was performed on naive CD8+ T cells sorted from blood. This clonotype was sampled from a young man in good health. The CDR3 sequence: CASSSSVWKRDPNEQFF. CDR3 DNA sequence: TGTGCCAGCAGCTCCTCGGTGTGGAAGCGGGATCCTAATGAGCAGTTCTTC.